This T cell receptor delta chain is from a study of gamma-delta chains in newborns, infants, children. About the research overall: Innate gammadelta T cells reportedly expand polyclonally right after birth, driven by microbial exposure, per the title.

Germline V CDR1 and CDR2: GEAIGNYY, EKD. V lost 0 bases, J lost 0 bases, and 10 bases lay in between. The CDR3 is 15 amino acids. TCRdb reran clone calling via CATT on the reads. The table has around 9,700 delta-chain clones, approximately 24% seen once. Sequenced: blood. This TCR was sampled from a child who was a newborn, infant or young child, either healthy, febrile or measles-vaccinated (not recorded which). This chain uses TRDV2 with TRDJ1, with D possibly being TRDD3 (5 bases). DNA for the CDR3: TGTGCCTGTGACACCGGACTGGCGTACACCGATAAACTCATCTTT. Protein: CACDTGLAYTDKLIF.